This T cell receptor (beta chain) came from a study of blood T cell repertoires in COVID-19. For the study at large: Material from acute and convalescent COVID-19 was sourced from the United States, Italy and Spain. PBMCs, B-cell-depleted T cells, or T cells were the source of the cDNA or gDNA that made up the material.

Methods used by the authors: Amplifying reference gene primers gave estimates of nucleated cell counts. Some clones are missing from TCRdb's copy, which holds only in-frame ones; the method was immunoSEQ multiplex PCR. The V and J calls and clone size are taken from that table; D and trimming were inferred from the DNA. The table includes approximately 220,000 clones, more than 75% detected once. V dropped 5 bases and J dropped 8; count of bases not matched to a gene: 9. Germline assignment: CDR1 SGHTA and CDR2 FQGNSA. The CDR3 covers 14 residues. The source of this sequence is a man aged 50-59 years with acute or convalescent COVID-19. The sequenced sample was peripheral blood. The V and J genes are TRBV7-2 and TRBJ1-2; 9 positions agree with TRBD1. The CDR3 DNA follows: TGTGCCAGCAGCCCTACTCGACAGGGGGGCGGCTACACCTTC. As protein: CASSPTRQGGGYTF.